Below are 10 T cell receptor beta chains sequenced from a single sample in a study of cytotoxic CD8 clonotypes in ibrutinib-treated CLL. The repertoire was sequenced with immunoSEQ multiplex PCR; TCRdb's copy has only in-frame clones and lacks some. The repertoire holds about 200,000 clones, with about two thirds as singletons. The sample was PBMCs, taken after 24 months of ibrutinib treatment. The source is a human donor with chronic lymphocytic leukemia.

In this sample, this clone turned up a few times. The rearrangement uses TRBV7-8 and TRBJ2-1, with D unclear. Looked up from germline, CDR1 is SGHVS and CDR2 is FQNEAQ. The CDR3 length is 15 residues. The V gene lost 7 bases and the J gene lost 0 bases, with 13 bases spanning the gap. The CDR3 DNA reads TGTGCCAGCATCGCCTTATCGCGCTCCTACAATGAGCAGTTCTTC. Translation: CASIALSRSYNEQFF. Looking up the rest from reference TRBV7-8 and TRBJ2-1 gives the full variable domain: GAGVSQSPRYKVAKRGQDVALRCDPISGHVSLFWYQQALGQGPEFLTYFQNEAQLDKSGLPSDRFFAERPEGSVSTLKIQRTQQEDSAVYLCASIALSRSYNEQFFGPGTRLTVL.

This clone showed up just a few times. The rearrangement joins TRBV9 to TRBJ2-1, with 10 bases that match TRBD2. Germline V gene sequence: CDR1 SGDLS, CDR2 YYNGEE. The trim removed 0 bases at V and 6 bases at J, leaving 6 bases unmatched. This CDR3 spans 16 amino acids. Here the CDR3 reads CASSVALAGALNEQFF. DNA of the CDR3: TGTGCCAGCAGCGTAGCCCTAGCGGGAGCCCTCAATGAGCAGTTCTTC.

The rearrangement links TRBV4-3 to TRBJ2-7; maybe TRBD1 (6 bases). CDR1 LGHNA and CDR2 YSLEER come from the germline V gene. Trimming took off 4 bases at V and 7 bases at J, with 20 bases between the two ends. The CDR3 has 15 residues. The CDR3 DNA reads TGCGCCAGCAGCCGAAGCCGGGACACGGTTCGAGAGCAGTACTTC. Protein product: CASSRSRDTVREQYF.

The CDR3 nucleotides read TGTGCCAGCATGGACGGGAATTATGAACCCCAGCATTTT. Translation: CASMDGNYEPQHF. The chain links TRBV2 to TRBJ1-5; no clear D gene. V gave up 7 bases and J gave up 10 bases, with 17 bases separating them. This CDR3 is 13 amino acids long. CDR1 and CDR2 (germline): SNHLY, FYNNEI. The whole variable domain, remainder taken from reference TRBV2 and TRBJ1-5, is EPEVTQTPSHQVTQMGQEVILRCVPISNHLYFYWYRQILGQKVEFLVSFYNNEISEKSEIFDDQFSVERPDGSNFTLKIRSTKLEDSAMYFCASMDGNYEPQHFGDGTRLSIL.

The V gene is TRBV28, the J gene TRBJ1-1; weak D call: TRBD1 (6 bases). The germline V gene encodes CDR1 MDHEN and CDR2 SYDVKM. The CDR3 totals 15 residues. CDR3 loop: CATKGLGGWNTEAFF. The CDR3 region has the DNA TGTGCAACCAAGGGGTTAGGGGGGTGGAACACTGAAGCTTTCTTT.

The CDR3 spells CASREGGREAFF. The CDR3 region has the DNA TGTGCCAGCAGGGAGGGGGGCCGTGAAGCTTTCTTT. V usage is TRBV2 and J usage is TRBJ1-1, with D possibly being TRBD1 (6 bases). The CDR3 runs 12 residues. The V end was cut by 6 bases, the J end by 7 bases, with 12 bases between. Germline assignment: CDR1 SNHLY and CDR2 FYNNEI.

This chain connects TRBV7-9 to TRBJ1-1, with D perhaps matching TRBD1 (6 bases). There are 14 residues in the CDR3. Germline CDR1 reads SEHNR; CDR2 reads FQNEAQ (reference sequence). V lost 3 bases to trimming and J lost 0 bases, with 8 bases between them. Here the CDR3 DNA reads TGTGCCAGCAGCTTGGGGGCCGTGAACACTGAAGCTTTCTTT. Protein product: CASSLGAVNTEAFF. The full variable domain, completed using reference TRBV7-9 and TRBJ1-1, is DTGVSQNPRHKITKRGQNVTFRCDPISEHNRLYWYRQTLGQGPEFLTYFQNEAQLEKSRLLSDRFSAERPKGSFSTLEIQRTEQGDSAMYLCASSLGAVNTEAFFGQGTRLTVV.

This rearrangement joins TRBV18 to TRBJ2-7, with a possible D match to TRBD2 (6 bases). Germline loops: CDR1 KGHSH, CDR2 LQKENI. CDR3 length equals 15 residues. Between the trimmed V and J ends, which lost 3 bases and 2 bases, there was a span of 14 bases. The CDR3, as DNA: TGTGCCAGCTCACCTCAACTAGCAAGAGCCTACGAGCAGTACTTC. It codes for CASSPQLARAYEQYF.

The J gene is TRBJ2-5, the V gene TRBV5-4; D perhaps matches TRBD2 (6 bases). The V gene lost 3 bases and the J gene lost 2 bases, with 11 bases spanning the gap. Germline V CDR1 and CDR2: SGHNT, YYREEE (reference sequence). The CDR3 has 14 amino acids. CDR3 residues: CASSSGGAQETQYF. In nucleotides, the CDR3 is TGTGCCAGCAGCTCTGGCGGGGCACAAGAGACCCAGTACTTC.

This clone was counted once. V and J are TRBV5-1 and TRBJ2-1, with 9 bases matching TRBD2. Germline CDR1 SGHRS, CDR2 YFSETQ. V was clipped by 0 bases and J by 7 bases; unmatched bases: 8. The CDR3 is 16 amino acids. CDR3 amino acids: CASSLGAGGGINEQFF. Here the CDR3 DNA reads TGCGCCAGCAGCTTGGGGGCGGGAGGGGGAATAAATGAGCAGTTCTTC.